Below, 23 T cell receptor beta chains from the same sample are listed, as sequenced in a study of CD8+ T cells in alopecia areata. The treatment denotes: oral pan-JAK inhibitor, 5-10 mg twice daily. Collection of lesional scalp punch biopsies and peripheral blood was performed in alopecia areata patients. Following extraction, RNA underwent reverse transcription to cDNA, which served as the sequencing template. Libraries were prepared by immunoSEQ multiplex PCR; TCRdb keeps only in-frame clonotypes and omits some of them. Here the sample spans nearly 7,500 clones, 64% being singletons. The input for sequencing was skin, taken at week 4, from a patient treated with tofacitinib. These receptors were taken from a human donor with alopecia areata.

The chain combines TRBV2 with TRBJ2-2, with 7 bases fitting TRBD1. CDR1 and CDR2 from the germline V gene are SNHLY and FYNNEI. J lost 4 bases, V lost 9 bases, and 23 bases had no gene match. The CDR3 sequence is 19 residues long. CDR3: CARELPGQFHPRGTGELFF. The CDR3, as DNA: TGTGCCAGGGAGCTACCGGGACAGTTCCATCCTCGAGGCACCGGGGAGCTGTTTTTT.

This clone was picked up a small number of times. The rearrangement joins TRBV7-2 to TRBJ2-1, with 9 bases that match TRBD2. The CDR3 is 16 amino acids. V was clipped by 4 bases and J by 5 bases; unmatched bases: 9. CDR1 is SGHTA, CDR2 FQGNSA, per germline. CDR3 amino acids: CASSSREGRIHNEQFF. As DNA, the CDR3 is TGTGCCAGCAGCTCGCGGGAGGGGAGAATACACAATGAGCAGTTCTTC.

This clone has a handful of counts. V gene TRBV27 combines with J gene TRBJ2-7; D not resolved. The CDR3 loop spans 17 amino acids. V was trimmed by 0 bases and J by 3 bases, leaving 18 bases between them. Germline V CDR1 and CDR2: MNHEY, SMNVEV (reference sequence). CDR3: CASSLSGWQASGYEQYF. The CDR3 DNA follows: TGTGCCAGCAGTTTATCGGGTTGGCAGGCCTCTGGCTACGAGCAGTACTTC.

With regard to this clone: Within the sample, other DNA sequences also encode this same CDR3. The chain couples TRBV5-1 to TRBJ1-1; D unresolved. The length of the CDR3 is 14 residues. Trimming left V 2 bases short and J 5 bases short, with 13 bases between. Germline lookup yields CDR1 SGHRS and CDR2 YFSETQ. The CDR3 coding sequence is TGCGCCAGCAGCTTAAATACACAGTGGACTGAAGCTTTCTTT. Amino acid sequence: CASSLNTQWTEAFF.

The genes are TRBV7-6 and TRBJ2-5; D is perhaps TRBD2 (7 bases). The CDR3 is 14 residues long. The germline V and J ends were trimmed by 8 bases and 2 bases, with 15 bases remaining between them. Germline V gene sequence: CDR1 SGHVS, CDR2 FNYEAQ. The CDR3 loop is CASSRGAGQETQYF. In DNA form, the CDR3 reads TGTGCCAGCTCTCGGGGGGCCGGACAAGAGACCCAGTACTTC.

This clone was seen more than once but under ten times. The chain joins TRBV13 to TRBJ2-7; D is possibly TRBD2 (5 bases). Trimming pared 6 bases from V and 2 bases from J, leaving 11 bases between. The CDR3 totals 13 residues. The germline gives CDR1 PRHDT, CDR2 FYEKMQ (reference sequence). The CDR3 protein is CASSEGSAYEQYF. The CDR3 DNA follows: TGTGCCAGCAGTGAGGGAAGCGCCTACGAGCAGTACTTC.

The genes are TRBV19 and TRBJ2-1; TRBD2 agrees at 10 bases. V lost 11 bases, J lost 8 bases, and 15 bases stayed unmatched. The CDR3 runs to 15 residues. In germline, CDR1 is LNHDA, CDR2 SQIVND (reference sequence). The DNA of the CDR3 is TGTGCCTCCGAGCCCCAGCGGGGGGGCCGGGATGAGCAGTTCTTC. It codes for CASEPQRGGRDEQFF.

The rearrangement uses TRBV4-1 and TRBJ2-1, with 12 bases that match TRBD2. With V trimmed by 4 bases and J by 9 bases, 13 bases remained unmatched. Germline assignment: CDR1 MGHRA and CDR2 YSYEKL. The CDR3 length is 17 residues. The CDR3 coding sequence is TGCGCCAGCAGCCGAGAGACTAGCGGGGGCCTATGGTTTGAGCAGTTCTTC. Its protein is CASSRETSGGLWFEQFF.

The V call is TRBV4-3, the J call TRBJ2-1; the match to TRBD2 covers 11 bases. Germline V lookup: CDR1 LGHNA, CDR2 YSLEER. The trim removed 5 bases at V and 3 bases at J, leaving 9 bases unmatched. The CDR3 is made up of 17 amino acids. The chain's CDR3 is CASSSRTSGRIYNEQFF. CDR3 DNA: TGCGCCAGCAGCTCCCGAACTAGCGGGAGAATCTACAATGAGCAGTTCTTC.

In this sample, this clone turned up a few times. The CDR3 DNA follows: TGTGCCAGCAGCCCAGGGCTAGAGGCAGATACGCAGTATTTT. It is translated as CASSPGLEADTQYF. This rearrangement joins TRBV7-2 to TRBJ2-3; possibly TRBD1 for D (5 bases). The length of the CDR3 is 14 residues. CDR1 SGHTA and CDR2 FQGNSA come from the germline V gene. Trimming pared 5 bases from V and 4 bases from J, leaving 13 bases between. Looking up the rest from reference TRBV7-2 and TRBJ2-3 gives the full variable domain: GAGVSQSPSNKVTEKGKDVELRCDPISGHTALYWYRQSLGQGLEFLIYFQGNSAPDKSGLPSDRFSAERTGGSVSTLTIQRTQQEDSAVYLCASSPGLEADTQYFGPGTRLTVL.

A few counts support this clone. The rearrangement joins TRBV18 to TRBJ1-6; D not resolved. The V gene's germline CDR1 is KGHSH and CDR2 LQKENI. This CDR3 region has 16 residues. Trimming took off 3 bases at V and 4 bases at J, with 13 bases between the two ends. As DNA, the CDR3 is TGTGCCAGCTCACCGACACCCGCGGGGTATAATTCACCCCTCCACTTT. This encodes CASSPTPAGYNSPLHF.

This clone was recorded only once. The chain uses TRBV7-2 and TRBJ2-1; D is possibly TRBD1 (8 bases). V lost 4 bases, J lost 4 bases, and 17 bases lay in between. The CDR3 loop spans 16 amino acids. Germline values: CDR1 SGHTA, CDR2 FQGNSA. The CDR3 sequence is CASSSLQGGFYNEQFF. The CDR3 nucleotides read TGTGCCAGCAGCTCCTTACAGGGGGGGTTTTACAATGAGCAGTTCTTC.

The chain has TRBV7-2 and TRBJ2-5; 7 bases agree with TRBD1. CDR1 and CDR2 (germline): SGHTA, FQGNSA. V was clipped by 4 bases and J by 3 bases; unmatched bases: 5. This CDR3 comprises 14 residues. DNA for the CDR3: TGTGCCAGCAGCTACCAAGGGGGCAAAGAGACCCAGTACTTC. Translating it yields CASSYQGGKETQYF.

This clone was recorded a few times. The chain has TRBV9 and TRBJ2-5; the D gene could be TRBD1 or TRBD2 (6 bases each). This CDR3 is built from 16 residues. The V end lost 4 bases, the J end lost 0 bases, and 16 bases lay between the germline ends. Germline V lookup: CDR1 SGDLS, CDR2 YYNGEE. The CDR3 is CASSKGGWMYQETQYF. CDR3 sequence (DNA): TGTGCCAGCAGCAAGGGGGGCTGGATGTACCAAGAGACCCAGTACTTC.

This chain connects TRBV20-1 to TRBJ1-1; unclear D gene. Germline CDR1 and CDR2: DFQATT and SNEGSKA (reference sequence). The CDR3 loop spans 11 amino acids. V shed 6 bases and J shed 7 bases, with 12 bases lying between them. The CDR3 region has the DNA TGCAGTGCCCCAAGACATGTTGAAGCTTTCTTT. Its protein product is CSAPRHVEAFF.

This clone was recorded only once. The chain combines TRBV14 with TRBJ2-1; no reliable D call. This CDR3 is 16 amino acids long. V gave up 0 bases and J gave up 9 bases, with 18 bases separating them. Per germline, CDR1 SGHDN and CDR2 FVKESK. The CDR3 reads CASSQDRSMGLREQFF. The CDR3 DNA reads as TGTGCCAGCAGCCAAGATCGGTCGATGGGCCTCCGTGAGCAGTTCTTC.

V and J are TRBV7-2 and TRBJ2-7, with a tentative D call TRBD1 (5 bases). Germline V gives CDR1 SGHTA, CDR2 FQGNSA. Deletions cut 2 bases from V and 5 bases from J, with 10 bases between. The length of the CDR3 is 13 residues. CDR3 in amino acids: CASSLNQGNEQYF. Written as DNA, the CDR3 is TGTGCCAGCAGCTTAAACCAGGGTAACGAGCAGTACTTC.

V gene TRBV7-2 combines with J gene TRBJ2-1; 8 positions agree with TRBD1. V shed 5 bases, J shed 8 bases, and the junction held 11 bases outside the gene matches. CDR3 size: 15 residues. CDR1 and CDR2 from the germline V gene are SGHTA and FQGNSA. The CDR3 region is CASSPQTGVGHEQFF. The CDR3 nucleotides read TGTGCCAGCAGCCCACAGACAGGGGTGGGCCATGAGCAGTTCTTC.

This chain joins TRBV28 and TRBJ2-5, with TRBD2 as a possible D gene (6 bases). Near its end, the DNA agrees better with TRBJ2-7, so the J call may be wrong. Germline V gives CDR1 MDHEN, CDR2 SYDVKM. This CDR3 has 12 residues. The CDR3 coding sequence is TGTGCCAGCACGGAGGGAACCCACGAGCAGTACTTC. It is translated as CASTEGTHEQYF.

The rearrangement uses TRBV5-4 and TRBJ2-3, with no clear D. Germline loops: CDR1 SGHNT, CDR2 YYREEE (reference sequence). The V and J ends lost 4 bases and 3 bases respectively, with 9 bases between them. The length of the CDR3 is 13 residues. The CDR3 DNA follows: TGTGCCAGCAGCCACCCTGGGACAGATACGCAGTATTTT. Amino acids: CASSHPGTDTQYF.

The V and J genes are TRBV5-1 and TRBJ2-4; D ambiguous. CDR3 length: 16 amino acids. The germline V and J ends were trimmed by 4 bases and 4 bases, with 18 bases remaining between them. Germline CDR1 and CDR2: SGHRS and YFSETQ. The CDR3 loop is CASSLHPGVPKNIQYF. In DNA, the CDR3 is TGCGCCAGCAGCCTCCATCCCGGTGTCCCTAAAAACATTCAGTACTTC.

The CDR3 DNA reads as TGTGCCAGCAGCCGGACAGGGAGCTCCTACGAGCAGTACTTC. This translates into CASSRTGSSYEQYF. The genes are TRBV27 and TRBJ2-7, with 8 bases matching TRBD1. The CDR3 runs 14 residues. Germline V lookup: CDR1 MNHEY, CDR2 SMNVEV (reference sequence). The ends lost 6 bases at V and 0 bases at J; junction bases unmatched: 4.

The J gene is TRBJ1-2, the V gene TRBV5-8; D unresolved. V lost 4 bases and J lost 0, with 10 bases in between. The CDR3 length is 14 residues. Germline V gene data show CDR1 as SGHTS and CDR2 as YDEGEE. The CDR3 bases are TGTGCCAGCAGCGGCGGGGAGTCTAACTATGGCTACACCTTC. Translating gives CASSGGESNYGYTF.